Presented here are 7 T cell receptor beta chains from one specimen sequenced in a study of cytomegalovirus exposure and HLA in healthy donors. A multiplex PCR was run with 60 Vbeta primers and 13 Jbeta primers. The assay was immunoSEQ multiplex PCR, and TCRdb's table has in-frame clones only and misses some. The sample has 150,000 to 200,000 clones, around 65% seen once. Sequenced input: PBMCs. The receptors originated from a woman in her 40s in good health and CMV-seropositive.

This clone was recorded a few times. The chain has TRBV28 and TRBJ1-2; 12 bases line up with TRBD1. The CDR3 is made up of 14 amino acids. With V trimmed by 2 bases and J by 7 bases, 2 bases remained unmatched. Germline V lookup: CDR1 MDHEN, CDR2 SYDVKM. CDR3 coding DNA: TGTGCCAGCAGTTTAGGGACAGGGGGCAGTGGCTACACCTTC. Its translation is CASSLGTGGSGYTF.

The chain couples TRBV15 to TRBJ2-1; D might be TRBD1 (7 bases). Germline V gives CDR1 LNHNV, CDR2 YYDKDF (reference sequence). This CDR3 is built from 14 residues. Trimming took off 5 bases at V and 4 bases at J, with 12 bases between the two ends. Written as DNA, the CDR3 is TGTGCCACCAGCGCGGGACAGCGATACAATGAGCAGTTCTTC. Translation: CATSAGQRYNEQFF.

Concerning this clone: Other DNA sequences in this sample translate to the same CDR3. The chain links TRBV9 to TRBJ2-7, with a tentative D call TRBD2 (5 bases). Germline CDR1 reads SGDLS; CDR2 reads YYNGEE. The CDR3 is 15 residues long. Between the trimmed V and J ends, which lost 0 bases and 1 base, there was a span of 11 bases. In nucleotides, the CDR3 is TGTGCCAGCAGCGTAGAGGCGGGCGGGTCCTACGAGCAGTACTTC. As protein: CASSVEAGGSYEQYF.

The table lists this clone with a few counts. The chain has TRBV9 and TRBJ2-3, with D possibly TRBD2 on 6 matching bases. Germline V gives CDR1 SGDLS, CDR2 YYNGEE. The length of the CDR3 is 16 residues. V was shortened by 2 bases and J by 2 bases, with 15 bases between the two germline ends. CDR3 loop: CASSVGAGPFTDTQYF. The CDR3 bases are TGTGCCAGCAGCGTTGGGGCGGGGCCTTTCACAGATACGCAGTATTTT.

This chain joins TRBV25-1 and TRBJ2-7; 7 nucleotides agree with TRBD1. CDR1 is MGHDK and CDR2 is SYGVNS in the germline V gene. The V segment lost 8 bases and the J segment 5 bases; nucleotides outside the gene matches: 9. The CDR3 is 13 amino acids. Here the CDR3 reads CASLRTGEHEQYF. The CDR3 nucleotides are TGTGCCAGCCTGAGGACAGGTGAACACGAGCAGTACTTC.

This chain connects TRBV6-1 to TRBJ1-5, with 7 bases lining up with TRBD1. The CDR3 is made up of 13 amino acids. Germline-derived CDR1 and CDR2 are MNHNS and SASEGT. Trimming removed 5 bases from V and 5 bases from J; junction bases left unmatched: 3. The CDR3 bases are TGTGCCAGCAGTCCAGGGGGTCATCAGCCCCAGCATTTT. Translated, it gives CASSPGGHQPQHF.

Only a few counts were recorded for this clone. The chain combines TRBV7-9 with TRBJ2-1; TRBD2 matches at 14 bases. J gave up 15 bases and V 3 bases, and 13 bases lay outside the gene matches. CDR1 and CDR2 from the germline V gene are SEHNR and FQNEAQ (reference sequence). The CDR3 contains 16 residues. Here the CDR3 DNA reads TGTGCCAGCAGCTTCGTCGGGACTAGCGGGAGCCCCGAGGCGTTCTTC. Translated, it gives CASSFVGTSGSPEAFF.